This T cell receptor beta chain was found in a study of cytomegalovirus exposure and HLA in healthy donors (dated by TCRdb to about 2017). Study-level background: An earlier analysis of roughly 630 of the donors reported approximately 270 Gb of sequence data and 117 million unique TCR beta sequences from 150 million to 200 million T cells. The study aimed to test whether cataloging public T cell receptors could reveal signatures of past pathogen exposure. To study patterns of TCR occurrence, a later analysis re-analyzed previously published TCR beta repertoires from 650 to 750 donors and added high-resolution HLA genotyping. In the later analysis, no new phenotypic data were used to find candidate immune exposures; instead, reliance was placed on TCR beta sequences and their occurrence across donors. Across around 400 genotyped donors of the cohort, an average of about 250,000 unique TCR beta nucleotide sequences per donor were sequenced, and roughly 20% of those sequences were non-productive. An earlier analysis of around 540 of the donors applied high-throughput TCR beta sequencing to assess whether each TCR beta V gene segment acted as functional or pseudogenic. The study used immunosequencing to profile the T cell repertoires of approximately 650 subjects and linked those repertoires to cytomegalovirus serostatus. In a later genetic analysis, genome-wide SNP genotypes for about three fifths of the 666 donors were used, and that subset was treated as a discovery cohort. An early release that covered around 590 HLA-typed donors contained approximately 300 gigabases of sequencing data and 70 million to 100 million unique TCR sequences. Donor age, sex, ethnicity and CMV serostatus were compiled alongside the repertoire data. Of the 300 to 500 genotyped donors, less than 90% were placed in the genetic ancestry cluster associated with self-reported Caucasian donors. Typing coverage differed by locus: A, B, C, DRB1 and DQB1 were typed in about 629-640 donors, DQA1 in 522, DPA1 in 600 to 610, and DPB1 in approximately 450. Class I and class II HLA loci were covered by the typing at four-digit resolution. Along with the roughly 700-subject first cohort, a separate validation cohort of more than 90 different subjects was used. High-throughput TCR immunosequencing, statistical association of individual TCRs with disease status, and machine learning were combined to predict cytomegalovirus infection status. Every repertoire in the discovery cohort had been generated on one and the same sequencing platform. Because of strong linkage in the cohort, four or five DR-DQ haplotypes were treated as single units for association and clustering. The study at large found these results: V-gene and J-gene trimming of TCR beta chains was associated with a missense DCLRE1C variant in a later genetic analysis, and the association was replicated in an independent cohort. A further reported finding was that TCR beta sequences accurately predicted the HLA-A and HLA-B alleles for most subjects in the first cohort. Most TCR sequences were observed very rarely across donors, whereas some public TCRs were present in many individuals. In a later analysis, TCR association rates were found to vary across HLA loci, with the most associated TCRs seen for DRB1 alleles and the fewest for HLA-C alleles. The earlier analysis of about 600 of the donors excluded some 16 rarely observed V segments, including chromosome 9 orphons, because counts were too low. The presence/absence analyses assumed that sequencing depth was roughly uniform across donors, and that assumption may not be true. In a later analysis, 16,951 TCR beta sequences were associated with specific HLA alleles at a false discovery rate of 0.05. A few of the identified cytomegalovirus-associated TCR beta chains were confirmed in vitro to be specific for cytomegalovirus antigens. Strong co-occurrence of HLA alleles, especially DR and DQ, made assigning TCR associations to individual alleles difficult. Some IMGT-functional V segments, including TRBV6-2 and TRBV6-3, could not be told apart with the 87-base-pair reads, so those segments were excluded. In both the original and validation cohorts, the classifier was reported to diagnose cytomegalovirus status with high specificity and sensitivity. An earlier analysis of around 500 of the donors showed that most TCR beta V segments appeared in productive rearrangements either about 87% or about 30% of the time, which broadly matched IMGT annotations. According to the authors, the approach could potentially be generalized to other disease states and immunological phenotypes. According to a later analysis, most CMV-associated TCR beta chains appeared to be HLA-restricted, and the HLA associations seemed to be driven largely by CMV exposure. Immune exposure information for the cohort was limited to CMV serostatus. A cluster of highly shared sequence variants was judged likely to be a technical artifact of the sequencing pipeline. A later analysis reported that several top co-occurrence clusters appeared linked to parvovirus B19, influenza, CMV and Epstein-Barr virus. Linkage disequilibrium might explain the correlated functional status among segregating V segments, but an unknown experimental factor could not be excluded. Compared with equally common non-associated chains, HLA-associated TCR beta chains in a later analysis were more clonally expanded and had lower generation probabilities. In this cohort, only TCR beta chains were sequenced, and detectable features were limited by the absence of alpha or paired-chain data. Compared with the roughly 670-donor mean, donors in an Asian-associated ancestry cluster had fewer N-insertions in productive TCRs, according to a later genetic analysis. The study listed 150 to 200 TCR beta chains as associated with cytomegalovirus. Because HLA typing was unavailable for some donors at each locus, only the typed subset was used in association tests.

On this clone: Its antigen is currently not known. No much larger clone exists at a distance of one base, and base qualities are not known. Different DNA sequences within this sample yield the same CDR3.

Libraries were constructed by the immunoSEQ multiplex PCR assay. A mixture of 60 forward primers for TCR Vbeta segments and 13 reverse primers for TCR Jbeta segments was used in the multiplex PCR. The CDR3 region of rearranged TCR beta genes was amplified from genomic DNA by a multiplex PCR assay. Amplified TCR beta libraries were sequenced as 87-base-pair reads on the Illumina HiSeq System. In the source study's methods: A later analysis tallied some 79 million unique TCR beta chains across the approximately 670 repertoires, and some 10 million of those chains were shared by two or more donors. Raw reads were error-corrected and collapsed into unique sequences by a nearest-neighbor algorithm in which closely related sequences were merged to remove PCR and sequencing errors. V, D and J gene segments were assigned by aligning CDR3 sequences to IMGT reference sequences. For a sequence to be retained, a match of at least six nucleotides to both a V gene segment and a J gene segment was required. Rearrangements were classified as productive when the CDR3 lacked stop codons and remained in frame with V and J, and all other rearrangements were classified as non-productive. Following IMGT convention, CDR3 was defined as the stretch from the second conserved V-encoded cysteine to the conserved J-encoded phenylalanine. In an earlier analysis of roughly 580 of the donors, sequences lacking an unambiguous match to a single V gene segment were excluded. In an earlier analysis of several hundred of the donors, a V segment was called functional when productive rearrangements were above 56.7%, and segregating when the standard deviation between donors exceeded 5%. A statistical classification framework was developed to diagnose cytomegalovirus status using the catalog of TCR beta chain sequences. A later analysis assigned V and J genes by comparing TCR nucleotide sequences with IMGT/GENE-DB human TR gene sequences. In a later analysis, CDR3 sequences and most-parsimonious VDJ recombination scenarios were assigned using the TCRdist pipeline. In a later analysis, every TCR beta chain was defined by the combination of its CDR3 amino acid sequence and its V-gene family, and reads without a unique V-gene family were dropped. To address suspected cross-contamination and a sequencing artifact, a later analysis removed several hundred highly shared, low-generation-probability nucleotide sequences. In a later analysis, a clonal expansion index was calculated for each public chain from normalized within-repertoire ranks of inferred template counts. A later analysis computed generation probabilities with a VDJ recombination model fitted to out-of-frame rearrangements, and checked the results against IGoR. A later analysis scored TCR-TCR, TCR-HLA and TCR-CMV co-occurrence with hypergeometric tests, applying a repertoire-size bias correction to TCR pairs. False discovery rates were estimated in a later analysis by permuting HLA or CMV assignments 20 times. In a later analysis, co-occurring TCRs were grouped using DBSCAN, with TCRdist sequence similarity added in when clustering inside HLA-allele-positive subsets. Repertoires with fewer than 30,000 or more than 120,000 public chains, plus five repertoires with anomalous nucleotide sharing, were excluded from co-occurrence clustering. Sourced from immuneACCESS, this table was stored by TCRdb with only in-frame sequences that have V and J called. A share of the clones is absent; for the studies checked, an unresolved V gene accounts for under half, and the remainder has no known explanation. V and J calls and clone size are those listed in that table; D and trimming were worked out from the DNA. The sample table holds 150,000 to 180,000 clones, of which 74% were seen once. The ten biggest clones cover under 2.5% of the sample.

There are 15 amino acids in the CDR3, from cysteine to phenylalanine inclusive. Only the CDR3 region is kept as DNA, spanning 45 bases read in frame from base 1. From V the trimming removes 0 bases and from J it removes 3 bases, while the gene matches leave 3 bases of the junction unaccounted for. The germline V gene provides CDR1 MNHEY and CDR2 SVGAGI. In total, approximately 610 healthy bone marrow donors made up the cohort. Cohort members were all nominally healthy when sampled, although unrecorded immune exposures were likely present. The donor tested CMV seronegative and was one of the 352 seronegative cohort members. Each donor provided a peripheral blood sample, and peripheral blood mononuclear cells were used for TCR beta sequencing. Genomic DNA was extracted from the blood cell samples with the Qiagen DNeasy Blood Extraction Kit.

The sequenced material came from PBMCs. This clonotype was sampled from a man aged 30 to 45 in good health and CMV-seronegative. Recombination linked TRBV6-5 to TRBJ2-7, and 9 junction bases match TRBD1. The DNA sequence is given as TGTGCCAGCAGTTACTCGGGACAGGGAAGCTACGAGCAGTACTTC. This codes for CASSYSGQGSYEQYF.